A single sample is the source of the 8 T cell receptor beta chains below, sequenced in a study of cytomegalovirus exposure and HLA in healthy donors. The PCR had 60 Vbeta and 13 Jbeta primers. Clones were read by immunoSEQ multiplex PCR, and TCRdb kept only the in-frame ones, dropping some. The data show over 150,000 clones, approximately 77% seen once. The sequencing input was PBMCs. Every receptor here comes from a man aged 30 to 39 in good health and CMV-seropositive.

This chain joins TRBV9 and TRBJ2-7, with D possibly matching TRBD2 (5 bases). V lost 3 bases to trimming and J lost 0 bases, with 13 bases between them. Germline V CDR1 and CDR2: SGDLS, YYNGEE. CDR3 length: 15 amino acids. The DNA for the CDR3 is TGTGCCAGCAGCGAAAGCGGTGCGAGCTCCTACGAGCAGTACTTC. It is translated as CASSESGASSYEQYF.

The CDR3 region is CASSSPSGDPYNEQFF. The CDR3 DNA sequence: TGTGCCAGCAGTTCTCCTAGCGGGGACCCCTACAATGAGCAGTTCTTC. V and J are TRBV27 and TRBJ2-1, with TRBD2 matching 9 bases. The CDR3 is 16 amino acids. Germline CDR1 is MNHEY and CDR2 is SMNVEV (reference sequence). Trimming cost V 4 bases and J 2 bases; bases outside gene matches: 6.

V is TRBV5-1 and J is TRBJ2-1; 8 positions agree with TRBD2. With V trimmed by 3 bases and J by 4 bases, 6 bases remained unmatched. CDR1 and CDR2 (germline): SGHRS, YFSETQ. The CDR3 spans 15 residues. CDR3 bases: TGCGCCAGCAGCTCCGCCGGCGGGGGGTACAATGAGCAGTTCTTC. It encodes CASSSAGGGYNEQFF. Full variable domain (remainder filled in from reference TRBV5-1 and TRBJ2-1): KAGVTQTPRYLIKTRGQQVTLSCSPISGHRSVSWYQQTPGQGLQFLFEYFSETQRNKGNFPGRFSGRQFSNSRSEMNVSTLELGDSALYLCASSSAGGGYNEQFFGPGTRLTVL.

V usage is TRBV15 and J usage is TRBJ2-3; D is unresolved. Per germline, CDR1 LNHNV and CDR2 YYDKDF (reference sequence). V was clipped by 3 bases and J by 0 bases, with 4 bases between them. This CDR3 has 13 residues. The chain's CDR3 is CATSSQSTDTQYF. CDR3 bases: TGTGCCACCAGCAGTCAAAGCACAGATACGCAGTATTTT.

The V and J genes are TRBV4-2 and TRBJ2-7; 9 bases agree with TRBD2. Germline CDR1 and CDR2: LGHNA and YNFKEQ. V dropped 0 bases and J dropped 0; count of bases not matched to a gene: 3. The CDR3 spans 16 residues. The CDR3 is CASSQDSGGVSYEQYF. The CDR3 DNA is TGTGCCAGCAGCCAAGATAGCGGGGGTGTCTCCTACGAGCAGTACTTC.

This clone was seen once. The chain joins TRBV7-3 to TRBJ2-7, with 7 bases that match TRBD1. Germline V gene sequence: CDR1 SGHTA, CDR2 FQGTGA. The CDR3 extends over 13 amino acids. With V trimmed by 4 bases and J by 2 bases, 2 bases remained unmatched. The CDR3: CASSSGQTYEQYF. In DNA, the CDR3 is TGTGCCAGCAGCTCGGGACAGACCTACGAGCAGTACTTC.

This chain's CDR3 is CASSLRDIEKLFF. In DNA form, the CDR3 reads TGTGCCAGTAGTCTACGGGACATTGAAAAACTGTTTTTT. This chain connects TRBV19 to TRBJ1-4, with D tentatively TRBD1 (6 bases). V lost 5 bases and J 7 bases, leaving 11 bases between the germline ends. The V gene's germline CDR1 is LNHDA and CDR2 SQIVND (reference sequence). The CDR3 is 13 amino acids.

The table lists this clone with a few counts. V gene TRBV5-5 combines with J gene TRBJ2-7; TRBD1 matches 11 bases. CDR1 is SGHKS, CDR2 YYEKEE, per germline (reference sequence). V was clipped by 5 bases and J by 0 bases; unmatched bases: 4. The CDR3 runs 15 residues. CDR3: CASRGGTGGSYEQYF. For the CDR3, the DNA is TGTGCCAGCAGGGGTGGGACAGGGGGCTCCTACGAGCAGTACTTC.